The 15 T cell receptor beta chains in this list originate from one sample, sequenced in a study of cytomegalovirus exposure and HLA in healthy donors. Clones were sequenced by immunoSEQ multiplex PCR, and TCRdb holds only the in-frame ones, with some missing. The sample includes 200,000 or so clones, roughly 82% of them seen just once. Material: PBMCs. The receptor set was obtained from a woman aged 25 to 39 in good health and CMV-seropositive.

The V call is TRBV13, the J call TRBJ2-7, with TRBD1 as a possible D gene (6 bases). The CDR3 sequence is 13 residues long. The germline V gene has CDR1 PRHDT and CDR2 FYEKMQ (reference sequence). The germline V and J ends were trimmed by 5 bases and 2 bases, with 10 bases remaining between them. The CDR3 sequence: CASSRDNAYEQYF. The CDR3 region has the DNA TGTGCCAGCAGCAGGGACAACGCCTACGAGCAGTACTTC.

The chain is built from TRBV25-1 and TRBJ1-4; 7 positions match TRBD1. J lost 8 bases, V lost 5 bases, and 11 bases had no gene match. CDR1 is MGHDK, CDR2 SYGVNS, per germline. This CDR3 contains 15 residues. The CDR3 loop reads CASSSTGDPWEKLFF. The CDR3, as DNA: TGTGCCAGCAGTTCTACAGGGGACCCTTGGGAAAAACTGTTTTTT.

This clone is a singleton in its sample. This rearrangement joins TRBV6-5 to TRBJ2-7; 9 bases align to TRBD1. After removal of 7 bases from V and 0 bases from J, the junction contained 4 bases not matched to a gene. The CDR3 runs 14 residues. The germline CDR1 and CDR2 sequences are MNHEY and SVGAGI. DNA for the CDR3: TGTGCCAGCACCCAGACAGGGGGCTCCTACGAGCAGTACTTC. Translation gives CASTQTGGSYEQYF.

The gene calls are TRBV30 and TRBJ2-1; a possible D gene is TRBD1 (6 bases). V dropped 4 bases and J dropped 8 bases, with 21 bases sitting between them. Germline lookup yields CDR1 GTSNPN and CDR2 SVGIG (reference sequence). The CDR3 spans 15 residues. DNA of the CDR3: TGTGCCTGGACTCTGGGACACCCGTTTCTCGATGAGCAGTTCTTC. The encoded protein is CAWTLGHPFLDEQFF.

The chain links TRBV29-1 to TRBJ1-1; no clear D gene. The length of the CDR3 is 11 residues. Trimming took off 4 bases at V and 8 bases at J, with 11 bases between the two ends. Germline CDR1 SQVTM, CDR2 ANQGSEA. The CDR3 DNA follows: TGCAGCGTTGGGAGGGCAGAAGAAGCTTTCTTT. It codes for CSVGRAEEAFF.

The chain links TRBV29-1 to TRBJ2-1, with D possibly matching TRBD2 (7 bases). CDR1 is SQVTM, CDR2 ANQGSEA, per germline. Trimming took off 3 bases at V and 7 bases at J, with 19 bases between the two ends. The CDR3 covers 15 residues. The CDR3 sequence: CSVEGGGALANEQFF. CDR3 bases: TGCAGCGTTGAGGGTGGGGGGGCCCTTGCTAATGAGCAGTTCTTC.

This sequence joins TRBV10-3 and TRBJ1-1, with 7 bases identical to TRBD1. The trim removed 6 bases at V and 5 bases at J, leaving 3 bases unmatched. The CDR3 is 12 amino acids. The germline gives CDR1 ENHRY, CDR2 SYGVKD. The CDR3 region has the DNA TGTGCCATCAGGAGACAGGGTACTGAAGCTTTCTTT. Translation: CAIRRQGTEAFF.

This clone occurred once. V usage is TRBV2 and J usage is TRBJ2-5; D unclear. The CDR3 is made up of 16 amino acids. Trimming stripped 3 bases from V and 1 base from J, with 15 bases between. Germline lookup yields CDR1 SNHLY and CDR2 FYNNEI. The CDR3 loop reads CASSEIGVAVQETQYF. In nucleotides, the CDR3 is TGTGCCAGCAGTGAGATTGGTGTGGCAGTCCAAGAGACCCAGTACTTC. Based on the CDR3 plus reference TRBV2 and TRBJ2-5, the full variable domain is EPEVTQTPSHQVTQMGQEVILRCVPISNHLYFYWYRQILGQKVEFLVSFYNNEISEKSEIFDDQFSVERPDGSNFTLKIRSTKLEDSAMYFCASSEIGVAVQETQYFGPGTRLLVL.

V and J are TRBV2 and TRBJ2-5; TRBD2 matches 10 bases. Germline trimming cut 4 bases from V and 5 bases from J; bases unmatched to any gene: 13. Per germline, CDR1 SNHLY and CDR2 FYNNEI. The CDR3 extends over 17 amino acids. The CDR3 coding sequence is TGTGCCAGCAGTGCGGGTACGAGCGGGAGGGAAACGGAGACCCAGTACTTC. Amino acids: CASSAGTSGRETETQYF.

A single count supports this clone. Its ends do not fully match the called genes, so a read error is possible. The chain uses TRBV5-1 and TRBJ1-2; D might be TRBD1 (6 bases). There are 12 residues in the CDR3. The germline CDR1 and CDR2 sequences are SGHRS and YFSETQ. The CDR3 reads CASSSTGTPTFF. The CDR3, as DNA: TGCGCCAGCAGCTCTACCGGGACACCGACTTTCTTC. The full variable domain, completed using reference TRBV5-1 and TRBJ1-2, is KAGVTQTPRYLIKTRGQQVTLSCSPISGHRSVSWYQQTPGQGLQFLFEYFSETQRNKGNFPGRFSGRQFSNSRSEMNVSTLELGDSALYLCASSSTGTPTFFGSGTRLTVV.

The rearrangement uses TRBV5-6 and TRBJ2-7; 7 bases line up with TRBD2. CDR3 length: 13 residues. Unmatched junction bases numbered 9, after V lost 3 bases and J lost 9 bases. Germline CDR1 is SGHDT and CDR2 is YYEEEE. DNA for the CDR3: TGTGCCAGCAGCTCAGGGACTATCCTCGGGCAGTACTTC. Amino acids: CASSSGTILGQYF.

The genes are TRBV30 and TRBJ2-2; D possibly corresponds to TRBD1 (5 bases). Germline V gene sequence: CDR1 GTSNPN, CDR2 SVGIG (reference sequence). The CDR3 loop spans 14 amino acids. The V end lost 3 bases, the J end lost 1 base, and 9 bases lay between the germline ends. CDR3 DNA: TGTGCCTGGAGAGCCGGACAGAACACCGGGGAGCTGTTTTTT. Protein product: CAWRAGQNTGELFF.

The chain joins TRBV6-1 to TRBJ1-1, with TRBD1 matching 7 bases. The ends lost 4 bases at V and 5 bases at J; junction bases unmatched: 7. The CDR3 has 14 amino acids. Germline-derived CDR1 and CDR2 are MNHNS and SASEGT. The CDR3 protein is CASSAQGERTEAFF. DNA for the CDR3: TGTGCCAGCAGTGCCCAGGGGGAACGAACTGAAGCTTTCTTT.

This clone was seen a few times. V gene TRBV30 combines with J gene TRBJ1-5; possible D gene TRBD1, 5 bases. The V gene lost 2 bases and the J gene lost 6 bases, with 11 bases spanning the gap. The CDR3 runs to 13 residues. Germline CDR1 and CDR2: GTSNPN and SVGIG (reference sequence). The CDR3 protein is CAWSQGSRQPQHF. DNA for the CDR3: TGTGCCTGGAGTCAGGGCAGTCGTCAGCCCCAGCATTTT.

This clone was counted a few times. The genes are TRBV6-1 and TRBJ1-2, with 7 positions matching TRBD1. This CDR3 has 14 residues. Germline V gene sequence: CDR1 MNHNS, CDR2 SASEGT. The J segment lost 1 base and the V segment lost 8 bases, leaving 7 bases of the junction unmatched. Here the CDR3 reads CASCQTGLNYGYTF. The CDR3 nucleotides read TGTGCCAGCTGCCAGACAGGGCTTAACTATGGCTACACCTTC.